This T cell receptor (beta chain) originates from a study of blood T cell repertoires in COVID-19. The CDR3 is 14 amino acids. CDR1 and CDR2 from the germline V gene are SNHLY and FYNNEI. The J segment lost 6 bases and the V segment lost 5 bases, leaving 7 bases of the junction unmatched. Some clones are missing from TCRdb's copy, which holds only in-frame ones; the method was immunoSEQ multiplex PCR. The profile shows approximately 130,000 clones, around 83% of them singletons. What was sequenced was peripheral blood. The receptor's source is an elderly man with active or convalescent COVID-19. The chain joins TRBV2 to TRBJ2-3; TRBD1 aligns across 8 bases. The CDR3 DNA sequence: TGTGCCAGCAGTCCTAGGACAGGGTGGGATACGCAGTATTTT. This gives the protein CASSPRTGWDTQYF.